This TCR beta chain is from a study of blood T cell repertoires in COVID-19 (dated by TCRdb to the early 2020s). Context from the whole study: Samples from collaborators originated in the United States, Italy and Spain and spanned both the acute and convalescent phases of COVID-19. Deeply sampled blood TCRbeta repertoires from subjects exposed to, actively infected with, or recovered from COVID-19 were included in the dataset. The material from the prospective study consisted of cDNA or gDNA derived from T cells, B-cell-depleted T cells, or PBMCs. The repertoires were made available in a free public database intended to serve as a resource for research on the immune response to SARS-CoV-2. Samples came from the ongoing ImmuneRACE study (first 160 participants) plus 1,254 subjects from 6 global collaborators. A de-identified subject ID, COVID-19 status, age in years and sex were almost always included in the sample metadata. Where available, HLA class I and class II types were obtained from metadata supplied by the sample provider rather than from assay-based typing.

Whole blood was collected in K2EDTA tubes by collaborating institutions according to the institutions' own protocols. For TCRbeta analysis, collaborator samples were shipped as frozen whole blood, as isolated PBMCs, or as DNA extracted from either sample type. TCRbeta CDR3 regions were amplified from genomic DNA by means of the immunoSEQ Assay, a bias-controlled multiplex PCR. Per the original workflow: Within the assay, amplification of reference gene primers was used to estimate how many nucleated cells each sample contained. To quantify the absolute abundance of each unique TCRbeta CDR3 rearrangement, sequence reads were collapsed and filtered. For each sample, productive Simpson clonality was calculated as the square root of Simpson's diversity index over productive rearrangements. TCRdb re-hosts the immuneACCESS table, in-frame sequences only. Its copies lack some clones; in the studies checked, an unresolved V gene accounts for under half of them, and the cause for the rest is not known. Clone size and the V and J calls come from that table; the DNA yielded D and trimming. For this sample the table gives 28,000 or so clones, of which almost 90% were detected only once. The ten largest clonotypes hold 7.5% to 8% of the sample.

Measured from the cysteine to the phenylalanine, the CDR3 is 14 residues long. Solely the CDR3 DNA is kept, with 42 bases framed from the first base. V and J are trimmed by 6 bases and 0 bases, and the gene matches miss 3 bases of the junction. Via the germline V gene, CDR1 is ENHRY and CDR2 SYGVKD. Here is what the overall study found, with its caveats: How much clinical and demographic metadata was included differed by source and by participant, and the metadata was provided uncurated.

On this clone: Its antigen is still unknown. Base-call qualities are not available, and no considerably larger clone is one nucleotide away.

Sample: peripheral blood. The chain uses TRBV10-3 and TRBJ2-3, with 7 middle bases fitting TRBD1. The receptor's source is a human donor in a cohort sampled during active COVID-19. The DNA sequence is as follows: TGTGCCATCAGATCGACAGGGAGCACAGATACGCAGTATTTT. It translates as CAIRSTGSTDTQYF.